The rows below give T cell receptor beta chains drawn from one sample of a study of Graves' ophthalmopathy and Graves' hyperthyroidism. TCRdb re-called the multiplex PCR reads with MiXCR, one entry per CDR3 protein. The sample holds approximately 480,000 distinct CDR3 sequences, approximately 15% seen once. Sequenced sample: blood. The receptors shown here come from a woman aged 30 to 39 with Graves' ophthalmopathy. Each CDR3 is given with its conserved first and last residue. A D gene is named only where the DNA matches it firmly. Rows may omit the clone size; those that give it use once, few, many or a size class.

many | NA | TRBJ2-7 | TRBV28 | CASSLFRTRSSYEQYF | TGTGCCAGCAGTTTATTCCGGACTCGGAGCTCCTACGAGCAGTACTTC
many | NA | TRBJ2-7 | TRBV11-2 | CASSLVMGYNYEQYF | TGTGCCAGCAGCTTAGTTATGGGGTATAACTACGAGCAGTACTTC
NA | NA | TRBJ2-2 | TRBV7-9 | CASSLTGKRSGELFF | TGTGCCAGCAGTCTAACAGGGAAGCGATCCGGGGAGCTGTTTTTT
many | NA | TRBJ2-7 | TRBV27 | CASSLNSGQGSEQYF | TGTGCCAGCAGTTTAAACTCTGGCCAGGGCAGCGAGCAGTACTTC
NA | NA | TRBJ1-5 | TRBV28 | CASSPREFETQYFGPGNQPQHF | NA
NA | NA | TRBJ2-5 | TRBV12-5 | CASGLVGTTLQETQYF | TGTGCTAGTGGTTTGGTAGGGACGACCCTCCAAGAGACCCAGTACTTC
many | NA | TRBJ2-4 | TRBV28 | CASSPYSLRLAKNIQYF | TGTGCCAGCAGTCCCTACAGCCTACGGCTAGCCAAAAACATTCAGTACTTC
NA | TRBD2 | TRBJ2-5 | TRBV10-3 | CAIGRGLAGVQETQYF | TGTGCCATCGGACGAGGACTAGCGGGAGTACAAGAGACCCAGTACTTC
many | TRBD1 | TRBJ2-3 | TRBV6-1 | CASSEERQGVSDTQYF | TGTGCCAGCAGTGAAGAACGACAGGGAGTGTCAGATACGCAGTATTTT
many | TRBD1 | TRBJ2-7 | TRBV6-1 | CASSDYTGTGNEQYF | TGTGCCAGCAGTGATTACACCGGGACAGGTAACGAGCAGTACTTC
many | TRBD1 | TRBJ1-1 | TRBV9 | CASSPPGGVDTEAFF | TGTGCCAGCAGCCCACCAGGGGGGGTGGACACTGAAGCTTTCTTT
many | TRBD2 | TRBJ2-7 | TRBV5-6 | CASSLLGLAGDYNEQYF | TGTGCCAGCAGCCTACTCGGACTAGCGGGGGATTATAACGAGCAGTACTTC
many | NA | TRBJ1-1 | TRBV28 | CASSLVGGEAFF | TGTGCCAGCAGTTTGGTGGGGGGTGAAGCTTTCTTT
many | TRBD1 | TRBJ2-7 | TRBV28 | CASTGQGAPGGF | TGTGCCAGCACGGGCCAGGGGGCACCTGGAGGGTTC
many | NA | TRBJ1-5 | TRBV7-8 | CASSEEYSNQPQHF | TGTGCCAGCAGCGAAGAGTATAGCAATCAGCCCCAGCATTTT
many | NA | TRBJ2-7 | TRBV20-1 | CSATDKSYEQYF | TGCAGTGCCACGGACAAGTCCTACGAGCAGTACTTC
many | TRBD1 | TRBJ2-4 | TRBV11-1 | CASRGQGLNIQYF | TGTGCCAGCAGAGGACAGGGGTTAAACATTCAGTACTTC
many | NA | TRBJ2-2 | TRBV24-1 | CATSDSPSTGELFF | TGTGCCACCAGTGATTCGCCTTCAACCGGGGAGCTGTTTTTT
NA | NA | TRBJ2-5 | TRBV3-1 | CASGGGHRSETQHF | TGTGCCAGCGGGGGGGGGCATAGATCAGAGACCCAGCACTTC
few | TRBD1 | TRBJ2-7 | TRBV3-1 | CASSQEGDRGYEQYF | TGTGCCAGCAGCCAAGAGGGGGACAGGGGCTACGAGCAGTACTTC
NA | TRBD1 | TRBJ1-2 | TRBV10-3 | CAISDRRTGGNYGYTF | TGTGCCATCAGTGACCGACGGACAGGGGGCAACTATGGCTACACCTTC
few | NA | TRBJ1-1 | TRBV6-1 | CASRAGGATEAFF | TGTGCCAGCAGAGCCGGGGGGGCCACTGAAGCTTTCTTT
NA | TRBD1 | TRBJ2-2 | TRBV5-6 | CASSLADRGTGELFF | TGTGCCAGCAGCTTGGCGGACAGGGGGACCGGGGAGCTGTTTTTT
many | NA | TRBJ2-3 | TRBV6-5 | CASSYMEEMNTQYF | TGTGCCAGCAGTTATATGGAGGAGATGAATACGCAGTATTTT
many | TRBD1 | TRBJ2-7 | TRBV6-1 | CASSPGTGGREQYF | TGTGCCAGCAGTCCCGGGACAGGGGGCCGTGAGCAGTACTTC
once | TRBD1 | TRBJ1-2 | TRBV2 | CATSATGNYGYTF | TGTGCCACCAGTGCGACAGGGAACTATGGCTACACCTTC
many | NA | TRBJ2-7 | TRBV4-2 | CASSQDEEYEQYF | TGTGCCAGCAGCCAAGATGAGGAGTACGAGCAGTACTTC
NA | NA | TRBJ2-5 | TRBV20-1 | CSVTGHNQETQYF | TGCAGTGTCACCGGACACAACCAAGAGACCCAGTACTTC
many | NA | TRBJ1-1 | TRBV6-5 | CASSYRDYAEAFF | TGTGCCAGCAGTTACAGGGATTACGCTGAAGCTTTCTTT
many | NA | TRBJ1-1 | TRBV6-5 | CASSQVGEATEAFF | TGTGCCAGCAGCCAGGTTGGTGAGGCCACTGAAGCTTTCTTT
many | TRBD2 | TRBJ2-5 | TRBV25-1 | CASSELTRTSGGQYQETQYF | TGTGCCAGCAGTGAATTAACCCGGACTAGCGGGGGCCAGTACCAAGAGACCCAGTACTTC
many | NA | TRBJ2-2 | TRBV9 | CASSVEITGELFF | TGTGCCAGCAGCGTAGAGATCACCGGGGAGCTGTTTTTT
NA | TRBD2 | TRBJ2-7 | TRBV20-1 | CSARDWGFRGRLNEQYF | TGCAGTGCTAGAGATTGGGGCTTCCGCGGGAGACTCAACGAGCAGTACTTC
few | TRBD2 | TRBJ2-7 | TRBV2 | CASTRLAGGPGEQYF | TGTGCCAGCACCCGACTAGCGGGGGGGCCTGGCGAGCAGTACTTC
many | NA | TRBJ1-6 | TRBV20-1 | CSVGEQERESSPLHF | TGCAGTGTGGGGGAGCAGGAACGGGAAAGTTCACCCCTCCACTTT
once | NA | TRBJ1-5 | TRBV20-1 | CSAREGPWEYSNQPQHF | TGCAGTGCTAGGGAGGGGCCGTGGGAGTATAGCAATCAGCCCCAGCATTTT
many | NA | TRBJ2-6 | TRBV28 | CASSLSGAGANVLTF | TGTGCCAGCAGTTTATCGGGGGCTGGGGCCAACGTCCTGACTTTC
many | NA | TRBJ1-3 | TRBV19 | CASGVEGSRGNTIYF | TGTGCCAGTGGCGTGGAGGGAAGCCGCGGAAACACCATATATTTT
many | NA | TRBJ1-3 | TRBV12-3/TRBV12-4 | CASSVVGNTIYF | TGTGCCAGCAGTGTTGTTGGAAACACCATATATTTT
many | NA | TRBJ1-2 | TRBV11-2 | CASSSSQGPFYGYTF | TGTGCCAGCAGTTCATCCCAGGGCCCGTTCTATGGCTACACCTTC
many | NA | TRBJ2-5 | TRBV20-1 | CSARLQETQYF | TGCAGTGCTAGACTCCAAGAGACCCAGTACTTC